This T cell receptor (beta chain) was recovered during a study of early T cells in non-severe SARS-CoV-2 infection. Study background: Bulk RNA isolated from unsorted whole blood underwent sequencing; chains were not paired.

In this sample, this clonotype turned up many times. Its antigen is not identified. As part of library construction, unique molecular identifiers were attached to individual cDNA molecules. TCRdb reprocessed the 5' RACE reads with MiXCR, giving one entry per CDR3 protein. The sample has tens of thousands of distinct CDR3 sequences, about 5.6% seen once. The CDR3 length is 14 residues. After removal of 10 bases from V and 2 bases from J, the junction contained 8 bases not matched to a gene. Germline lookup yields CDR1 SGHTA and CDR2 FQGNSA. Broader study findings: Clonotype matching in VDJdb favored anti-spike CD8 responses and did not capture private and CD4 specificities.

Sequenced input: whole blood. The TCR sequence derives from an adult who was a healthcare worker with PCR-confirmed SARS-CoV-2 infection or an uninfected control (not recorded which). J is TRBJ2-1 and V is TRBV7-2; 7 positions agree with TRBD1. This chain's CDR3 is CATSRDRAYNEQFF. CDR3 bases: TGTGCCACAAGTCGGGACAGAGCCTACAATGAGCAGTTCTTC.